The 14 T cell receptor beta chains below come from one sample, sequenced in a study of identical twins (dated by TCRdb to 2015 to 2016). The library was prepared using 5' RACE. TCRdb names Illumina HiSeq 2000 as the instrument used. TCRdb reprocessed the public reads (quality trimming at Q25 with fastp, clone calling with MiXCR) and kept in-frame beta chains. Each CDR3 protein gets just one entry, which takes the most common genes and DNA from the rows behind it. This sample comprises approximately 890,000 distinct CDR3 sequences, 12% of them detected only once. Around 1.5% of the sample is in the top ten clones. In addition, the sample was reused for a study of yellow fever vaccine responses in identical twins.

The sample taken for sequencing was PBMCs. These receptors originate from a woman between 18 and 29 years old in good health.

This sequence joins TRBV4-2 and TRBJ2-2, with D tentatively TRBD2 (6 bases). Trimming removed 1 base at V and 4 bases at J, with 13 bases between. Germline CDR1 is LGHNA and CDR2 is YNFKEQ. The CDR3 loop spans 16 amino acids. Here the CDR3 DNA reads TGTGCCAGCAGCCAAGGCGAAAGAGCGGGCACCGGGGAGCTGTTTTTT. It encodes CASSQGERAGTGELFF.

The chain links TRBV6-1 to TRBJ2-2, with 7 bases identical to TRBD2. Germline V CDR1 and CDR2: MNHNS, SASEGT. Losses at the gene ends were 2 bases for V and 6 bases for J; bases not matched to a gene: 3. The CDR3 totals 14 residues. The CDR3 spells CASSELAEPGELFF. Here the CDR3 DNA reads TGTGCCAGCAGTGAACTAGCGGAGCCCGGGGAGCTGTTTTTT.

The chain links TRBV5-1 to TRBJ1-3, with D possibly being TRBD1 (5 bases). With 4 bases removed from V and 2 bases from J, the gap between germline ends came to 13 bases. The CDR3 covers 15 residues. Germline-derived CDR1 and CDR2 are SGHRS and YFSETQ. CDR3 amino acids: CASSNHTGAGNTIYF. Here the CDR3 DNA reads TGCGCCAGCAGCAACCATACAGGAGCTGGAAACACCATATATTTT.

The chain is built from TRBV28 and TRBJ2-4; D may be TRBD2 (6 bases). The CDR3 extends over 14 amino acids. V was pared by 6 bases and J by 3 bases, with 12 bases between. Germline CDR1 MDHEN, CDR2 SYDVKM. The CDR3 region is CASRNSGGKNIQYF. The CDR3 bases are TGTGCCAGCAGAAACTCCGGGGGCAAAAACATTCAGTACTTC.

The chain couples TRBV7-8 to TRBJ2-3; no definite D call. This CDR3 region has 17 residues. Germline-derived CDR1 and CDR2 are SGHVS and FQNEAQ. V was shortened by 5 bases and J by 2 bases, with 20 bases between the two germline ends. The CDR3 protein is CASSPPPTWVTTDTQYF. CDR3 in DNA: TGTGCCAGCAGCCCCCCCCCGACGTGGGTCACCACAGATACGCAGTATTTT.

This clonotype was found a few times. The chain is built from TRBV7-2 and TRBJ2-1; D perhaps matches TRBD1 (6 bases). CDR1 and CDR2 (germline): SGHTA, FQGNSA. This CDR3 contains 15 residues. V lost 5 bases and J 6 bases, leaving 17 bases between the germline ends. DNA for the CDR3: TGTGCCAGCAGCACAGATGGGGGCAGGGGCAATGAGCAGTTCTTC. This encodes CASSTDGGRGNEQFF.

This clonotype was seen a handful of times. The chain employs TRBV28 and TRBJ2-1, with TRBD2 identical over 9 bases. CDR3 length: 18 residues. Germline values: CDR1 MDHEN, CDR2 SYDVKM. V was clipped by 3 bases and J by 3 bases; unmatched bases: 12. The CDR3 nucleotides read TGTGCCAGCAGTTTCCCCTGGAGTAGCGGGGGCGACTACAATGAGCAGTTCTTC. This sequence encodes CASSFPWSSGGDYNEQFF.

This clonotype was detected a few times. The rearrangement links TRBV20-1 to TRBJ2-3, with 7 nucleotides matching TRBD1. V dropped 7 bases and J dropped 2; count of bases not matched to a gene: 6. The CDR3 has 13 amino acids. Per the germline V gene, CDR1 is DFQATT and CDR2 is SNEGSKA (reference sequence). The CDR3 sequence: CSVRDSFTDTQYF. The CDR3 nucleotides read TGCAGTGTTCGGGACAGTTTCACAGATACGCAGTATTTT.

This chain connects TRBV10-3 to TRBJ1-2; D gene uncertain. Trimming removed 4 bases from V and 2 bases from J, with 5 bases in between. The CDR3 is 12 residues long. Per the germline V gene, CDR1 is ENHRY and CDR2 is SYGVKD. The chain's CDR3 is CAISAPNYGYTF. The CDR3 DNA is TGTGCCATCAGTGCACCAAACTATGGCTACACCTTC.

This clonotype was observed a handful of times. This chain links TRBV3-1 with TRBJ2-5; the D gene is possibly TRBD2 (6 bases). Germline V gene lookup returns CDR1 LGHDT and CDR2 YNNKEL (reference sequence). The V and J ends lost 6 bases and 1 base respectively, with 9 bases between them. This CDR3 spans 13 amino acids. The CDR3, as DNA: TGTGCCAGCAGACTAGCACCCCAAGAGACCCAGTACTTC. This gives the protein CASRLAPQETQYF.

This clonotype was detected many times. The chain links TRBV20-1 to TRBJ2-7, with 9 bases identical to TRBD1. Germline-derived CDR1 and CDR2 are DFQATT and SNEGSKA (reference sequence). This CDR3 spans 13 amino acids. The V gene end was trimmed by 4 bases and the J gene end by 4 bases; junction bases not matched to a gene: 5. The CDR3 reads CSATGTGKYEQYF. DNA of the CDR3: TGCAGTGCTACAGGGACAGGGAAGTACGAGCAGTACTTC.

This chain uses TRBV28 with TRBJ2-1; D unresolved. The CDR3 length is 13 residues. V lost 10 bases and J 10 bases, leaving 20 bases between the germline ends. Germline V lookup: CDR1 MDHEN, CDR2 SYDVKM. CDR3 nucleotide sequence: TGTGCCACCACTCTAGTGGTCCGGGCAGAGCAGTTCTTC. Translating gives CATTLVVRAEQFF.

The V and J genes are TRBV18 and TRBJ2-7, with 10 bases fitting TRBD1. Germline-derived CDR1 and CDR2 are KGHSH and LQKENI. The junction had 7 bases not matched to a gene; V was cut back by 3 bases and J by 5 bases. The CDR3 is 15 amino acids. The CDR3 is CASSPAGQGIHEQYF. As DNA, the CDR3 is TGTGCCAGCTCACCTGCGGGACAGGGGATTCACGAGCAGTACTTC.

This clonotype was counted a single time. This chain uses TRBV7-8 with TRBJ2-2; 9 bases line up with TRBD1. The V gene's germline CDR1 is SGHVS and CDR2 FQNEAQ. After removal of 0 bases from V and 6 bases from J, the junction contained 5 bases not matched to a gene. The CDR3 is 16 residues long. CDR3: CASSLANRGLPGELFF. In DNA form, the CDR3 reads TGTGCCAGCAGCTTAGCGAACAGGGGGCTTCCCGGGGAGCTGTTTTTT.